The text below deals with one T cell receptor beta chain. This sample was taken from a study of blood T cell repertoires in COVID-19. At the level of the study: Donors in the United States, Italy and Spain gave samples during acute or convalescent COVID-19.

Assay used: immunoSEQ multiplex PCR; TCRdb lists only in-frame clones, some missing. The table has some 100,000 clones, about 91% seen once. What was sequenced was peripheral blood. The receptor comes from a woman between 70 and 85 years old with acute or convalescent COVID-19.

CDR3 sequence reads: CASSPTVNEKLFF. The CDR3 coding sequence is TGCGCCAGCAGCCCAACGGTTAATGAAAAACTGTTTTTT. The chain recombines TRBV5-1 with TRBJ1-4; D remains ambiguous. The CDR3 sequence is 13 residues long. Germline loops: CDR1 SGHRS, CDR2 YFSETQ. V dropped 4 bases and J dropped 4 bases, with 8 bases sitting between them.